Reported below is one TCR beta chain. The specificity of this receptor is unknown. No base qualities exist here, and no much larger clone lies one base off it. This sample is part of a study of cytomegalovirus exposure and HLA in healthy donors (TCRdb year 2017). Background on the whole study: In an earlier analysis of several hundred of the donors, 276 Gb of sequence data and approximately 100 million unique TCR beta sequences from about 190 million T cells were reported. The study combined high-throughput TCR immunosequencing, statistical association of individual TCRs with disease status, and machine learning to predict cytomegalovirus infection status. An early release that covered some 640 HLA-typed donors contained around 330 gigabases of sequencing data and around 85 million unique TCR sequences. A later genetic analysis took genome-wide SNP genotypes for about 65% of the roughly 670 donors and used that subset as a discovery cohort. Alongside the repertoire data, information on donor age, sex, ethnicity and CMV serostatus was compiled. HLA typing included class I and class II loci at four-digit resolution. The study was designed to test whether signatures of past pathogen exposure could be identified by cataloging public T cell receptors. Besides the first cohort of 500 to 700 subjects, a separate validation cohort made up of some 110 different subjects was used. The T cell repertoires of several hundred subjects were profiled by immunosequencing and related to cytomegalovirus serostatus. Typing coverage varied by locus: roughly 629-630 donors for A, B, C, DRB1 and DQB1; approximately 500 for DQA1; about 600 for DPA1; more than 450 for DPB1. Of the approximately 400 genotyped donors, roughly 76% were placed in the genetic ancestry cluster associated with self-reported Caucasian donors. Roughly 5 DR-DQ haplotypes were handled as single units for association and clustering, since linkage in the cohort was strong. To decide whether each TCR beta V gene segment behaved as functional or pseudogenic, an earlier analysis of 587 of the donors relied on high-throughput TCR beta sequencing. Rather than drawing on any new phenotypic data, the later analysis identified candidate immune exposures from TCR beta sequences and the way those sequences occurred across donors. A later analysis re-examined previously published TCR beta repertoires from roughly 650 donors and added high-resolution HLA genotyping to investigate patterns of TCR occurrence. All discovery cohort repertoires had been generated on a single sequencing platform. Among 398 genotyped donors of the cohort, an average of approximately 250,000 unique TCR beta nucleotide sequences were sequenced per donor, around a sixth of them non-productive. What the authors observed across the whole study: The study gave a list of more than 150 TCR beta chains associated with cytomegalovirus. In a later analysis, HLA-associated TCR beta chains showed more clonal expansion and lower generation probabilities than non-associated chains that were equally common. According to a later analysis, most CMV-associated TCR beta chains appeared to be HLA-restricted, and the HLA associations seemed to be driven largely by CMV exposure. Only TCR beta chains were sequenced in this cohort, and the absence of alpha or paired-chain data limited detectable features. Correlated functional status among segregating V segments might be attributable to linkage disequilibrium, but an unknown experimental factor could not be ruled out. Several of the top co-occurrence clusters appeared to be linked to parvovirus B19, influenza, CMV and Epstein-Barr virus, according to a later analysis. A few of the identified cytomegalovirus-associated TCR beta chains were confirmed in vitro to be specific for cytomegalovirus antigens. A later analysis associated about 17,000 TCR beta sequences with specific HLA alleles at a false discovery rate of 0.05. The 87-base-pair reads could not distinguish some IMGT-functional V segments, including TRBV6-2 and TRBV6-3, so those segments were excluded. Compared with the approximately 710-donor mean, donors in an Asian-associated ancestry cluster had fewer N-insertions in productive TCRs, according to a later genetic analysis. A cluster of highly shared sequence variants was judged likely to be a technical artifact of the sequencing pipeline. An association between a missense DCLRE1C variant and V-gene and J-gene trimming of TCR beta chains was found in a later genetic analysis and replicated in an independent cohort. In a later analysis, TCR association rates were found to vary across HLA loci, with the most associated TCRs seen for DRB1 alleles and the fewest for HLA-C alleles. Most TCR sequences were observed very rarely across donors, whereas some public TCRs were present in many individuals. Because HLA typing was missing for some donors at each locus, association tests included only the typed subset. It was suggested by the authors that the approach could potentially be generalized to other disease states and immunological phenotypes. The classifier was reported to diagnose cytomegalovirus status with high specificity and sensitivity in both the original cohort and the validation cohort. The only immune exposure information available for the cohort was CMV serostatus. Assigning TCR associations to individual alleles was difficult when HLA alleles, especially DR and DQ, strongly co-occurred. Broadly in line with IMGT annotations, most TCR beta V segments showed up in productive rearrangements about 90% or about 30% of the time in an earlier analysis of approximately 600 of the donors. Sequencing depth was assumed to be roughly uniform across donors in the presence/absence analyses, though that assumption may not hold. A further reported finding was that TCR beta sequences accurately predicted the HLA-A and HLA-B alleles for most subjects in the first cohort. Fewer than 20 rarely observed V segments, including chromosome 9 orphons, were excluded from the earlier analysis of almost 600 of the donors because counts were too low.

The library was produced with the immunoSEQ multiplex PCR assay. For the multiplex PCR, a mixture combining 60 forward primers for TCR Vbeta segments and 13 reverse primers for TCR Jbeta segments was used. Amplification of the CDR3 region of rearranged TCR beta genes was performed with a multiplex PCR assay on genomic DNA. On the Illumina HiSeq System, the amplified TCR beta libraries were sequenced as 87-base-pair reads. In the source study's methods: Across the 670 or so repertoires, a later analysis counted 78 million or so unique TCR beta chains, roughly 11 million of which were shared by at least two donors. Raw reads were error-corrected and collapsed into unique sequences with a nearest-neighbor algorithm that merged closely related sequences to remove PCR and sequencing errors. To assign V, D and J gene segments, CDR3 sequences were aligned to IMGT reference sequences. Each retained sequence needed at least a six-nucleotide match to both a V gene segment and a J gene segment. Rearrangements were called productive when the CDR3 lacked stop codons and stayed in frame with V and J; all others were non-productive. CDR3 was defined by IMGT convention, running from the second conserved V-encoded cysteine to the conserved J-encoded phenylalanine. The earlier analysis of 500 to 600 of the donors excluded sequences that lacked an unambiguous match to a single V gene segment. In an earlier analysis of 587 of the donors, V segments were called functional above 56.7% productive rearrangements and were called segregating when the between-donor standard deviation exceeded 5%. A statistical classification framework was built to diagnose cytomegalovirus status from the catalog of TCR beta chain sequences. V and J gene assignment, in a later analysis, came from comparing TCR nucleotide sequences with IMGT/GENE-DB human TR gene sequences. A later analysis assigned CDR3 sequences and most-parsimonious VDJ recombination scenarios with the TCRdist pipeline. In a later analysis, every TCR beta chain was defined by the combination of its CDR3 amino acid sequence and its V-gene family, and reads without a unique V-gene family were dropped. In a later analysis, nearly 600 highly shared, low-generation-probability nucleotide sequences were removed to address suspected cross-contamination and a sequencing artifact. In a later analysis, a clonal expansion index for each public chain was calculated from normalized within-repertoire ranks of inferred template counts. In a later analysis, generation probabilities were computed with a VDJ recombination model fitted to out-of-frame rearrangements, and the resulting probabilities were checked against IGoR. A later analysis scored TCR-TCR, TCR-HLA and TCR-CMV co-occurrence with hypergeometric tests, applying a repertoire-size bias correction to TCR pairs. To estimate false discovery rates, a later analysis permuted the HLA or CMV assignments 20 times. A later analysis grouped co-occurring TCRs with DBSCAN, adding TCRdist sequence similarity when clustering within HLA-allele-positive subsets. For co-occurrence clustering, repertoires with fewer than 30,000 or more than 120,000 public chains were excluded, along with about five repertoires with anomalous nucleotide sharing. TCRdb provides this immuneACCESS table in a form limited to in-frame rearrangements. Some clones are lacking; in checked studies, under half of them reflect an unresolved V gene, and why the rest are absent is not known. V and J calls and clone size are given by that table; D and trimming were obtained from the DNA. The sample data list about 120,000 clones, and about three quarters of these were observed just once. Approximately 30% of the sample is held by the ten biggest clonotypes.

The cohort comprised fewer than 700 healthy bone marrow donors. All cohort members were sampled while nominally healthy, although unrecorded immune exposures were likely present. The donor tested CMV seropositive and was one of the 289 seropositive cohort members. A peripheral blood sample was collected from each donor, and TCR beta sequencing was performed on peripheral blood mononuclear cells. The Qiagen DNeasy Blood Extraction Kit was used to extract genomic DNA from the blood cell samples. Trimming takes 0 bases from V and 4 bases from J, and the germline ends sit 15 bases apart. According to the germline V gene (reference sequence), CDR1 reads MNHEY and CDR2 reads SMNVEV. The CDR3 covers 16 residues, taking in both the cysteine and the phenylalanine. Just CDR3 DNA is preserved here, 48 bases in frame from base 1.

The rearranged chain carries TRBV27 and TRBJ1-2, with a tentative D gene TRBD1 over 5 matching bases. The sequenced sample was PBMCs. The sequence was obtained from a man aged 55-75 years in good health and CMV-seropositive. The DNA sequence follows: TGTGCCAGCAGTTTATCCCTGGAGGGGTTTGCCTATGGCTACACCTTC. Its protein is CASSLSLEGFAYGYTF.